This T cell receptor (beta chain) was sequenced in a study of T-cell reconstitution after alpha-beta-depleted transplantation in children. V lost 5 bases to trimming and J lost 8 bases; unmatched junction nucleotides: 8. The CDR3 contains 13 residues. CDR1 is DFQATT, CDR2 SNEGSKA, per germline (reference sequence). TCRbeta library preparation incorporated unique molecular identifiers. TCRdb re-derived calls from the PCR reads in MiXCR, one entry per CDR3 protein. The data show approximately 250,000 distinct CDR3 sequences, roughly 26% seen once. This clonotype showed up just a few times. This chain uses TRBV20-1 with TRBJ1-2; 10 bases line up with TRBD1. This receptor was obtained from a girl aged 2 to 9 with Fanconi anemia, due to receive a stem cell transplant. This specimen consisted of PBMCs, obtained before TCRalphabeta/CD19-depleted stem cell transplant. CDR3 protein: CSAPRQGAGGYTF. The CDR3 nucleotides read TGCAGTGCTCCCCGACAGGGGGCGGGAGGCTACACCTTC.